The present T cell receptor beta chain was sequenced within a study of blood T cells in healthy people across ages. A sample-barcoded 5' primer and a J-beta primer mix were used in a second PCR of about 7 to 12 cycles. TCRdb re-analysed the 5' RACE reads in MiXCR, keeping a single row per CDR3 protein. This table holds hundreds of thousands of distinct CDR3 sequences, approximately 30% found once. Researchers report isolating at least 6.5 million PBMCs per sample. Looked up from germline, CDR1 is LNHNV and CDR2 is YYDKDF (reference sequence). V was cut by 0 bases and J by 8 bases, with 11 bases left in between. The CDR3 spans 14 residues. General study findings and limits: TCR beta diversity per million T cells fell roughly linearly with age. Donor CMV infection status was unknown, possibly confounding age-related changes in expanded clonotypes.

This clonotype turned up a few times. Antigen: not known. A read error may explain this, as a much larger clone is one base away. Sequencing was performed on blood. This rearrangement joins TRBV15 to TRBJ2-4; D uncertain. The sequence was collected from a woman of 80 years or more in good health. In DNA form, the CDR3 reads TGTGCCACCAGCAGAGAAGAACGGAGAGACATTCAGTACTTC. Translation: CATSREERRDIQYF.